What follows are 9 T cell receptor beta chains derived from one specimen sequenced in a study of identical twins (dated by TCRdb to the mid-2010s). Library preparation used 5' RACE. These reads were obtained on an Illumina HiSeq 2000. Using fastp at Q25 and MiXCR, TCRdb reprocessed the public reads and kept productive beta chains. Each CDR3 protein gets just one entry, which takes the most common genes and DNA from the rows behind it. The sample table lists roughly 1,500,000 distinct CDR3 sequences, 25% to 35% of them with a count of one. The ten largest clones represent around 0.25% of the sample. Material for sequencing was cord blood. The receptor set was obtained from a newborn girl in good health.

The rearrangement uses TRBV29-1 and TRBJ2-1, with 7 bases identical to TRBD2. Germline V lookup: CDR1 SQVTM, CDR2 ANQGSEA. V gave up 2 bases and J gave up 0 bases; unmatched junction bases: 4. The CDR3 spans 15 residues. The CDR3 DNA reads as TGCAGCGTTGAACCCCTAGCGGCCTCCTACAATGAGCAGTTCTTC. Protein product: CSVEPLAASYNEQFF.

The J gene is TRBJ1-5, the V gene TRBV5-1; possible D gene TRBD1, 5 bases. V dropped 4 bases and J dropped 6 bases, with 14 bases sitting between them. The CDR3 length is 14 residues. The germline V gene encodes CDR1 SGHRS and CDR2 YFSETQ. The CDR3 coding sequence is TGCGCCAGCAGCCCCGAGGGACTAAGTCAGCCCCAGCATTTT. It encodes CASSPEGLSQPQHF.

This chain links TRBV4-1 with TRBJ1-2; tentatively, D is TRBD1 (6 bases). The CDR3 spans 15 residues. Germline CDR1 MGHRA, CDR2 YSYEKL. V lost 4 bases and J lost 2, with 14 bases in between. This CDR3 reads CASSPTSGTNYGYTF. The CDR3 DNA is TGCGCCAGCAGCCCTACGTCCGGGACAAACTATGGCTACACCTTC.

The V call is TRBV29-1, the J call TRBJ2-7; the D gene is possibly TRBD1 (7 bases). The germline V gene encodes CDR1 SQVTM and CDR2 ANQGSEA. The CDR3 loop spans 14 amino acids. Trimming took off 1 base at V and 4 bases at J, with 14 bases between the two ends. CDR3 nucleotide sequence: TGCAGCGTTGAAGCGGCAGGGGGGTCGTACGAGCAGTACTTC. Its translation: CSVEAAGGSYEQYF.

V gene TRBV30 combines with J gene TRBJ2-7, with TRBD2 matching over 9 bases. TRBJ2-4 explains the end of the DNA better; the J call may be wrong. CDR3 size: 15 residues. Germline CDR1 and CDR2: GTSNPN and SVGIG (reference sequence). CDR3 residues: CAWSVASGGIDIQYF. The CDR3 nucleotides read TGTGCCTGGAGTGTGGCCAGCGGGGGGATAGACATTCAGTACTTC.

This chain uses TRBV4-2 with TRBJ2-1, with 8 bases lining up with TRBD2. This CDR3 is 17 amino acids long. Germline lookup yields CDR1 LGHNA and CDR2 YNFKEQ. Trimming cost V 0 bases and J 5 bases; bases outside gene matches: 9. The CDR3 DNA sequence: TGTGCCAGCAGCCAAGACCGGGGACTAGTGAGGGACAATGAGCAGTTCTTC. Its protein is CASSQDRGLVRDNEQFF.

This clonotype was observed a few times. The chain is built from TRBV19 and TRBJ2-7; possible D gene TRBD2, 5 bases. The germline V and J ends were trimmed by 6 bases and 0 bases, with 12 bases remaining between them. CDR1 LNHDA and CDR2 SQIVND come from the germline V gene (reference sequence). The CDR3 spans 14 residues. For the CDR3, the DNA is TGTGCCAGTAGCGGGGAACAGTCCTCCTACGAGCAGTACTTC. It translates to CASSGEQSSYEQYF. Full variable domain (remainder filled in from reference TRBV19 and TRBJ2-7): DGGITQSPKYLFRKEGQNVTLSCEQNLNHDAMYWYRQDPGQGLRLIYYSQIVNDFQKGDIAEGYSVSREKKESFPLTVTSAQKNPTAFYLCASSGEQSSYEQYFGPGTRLTVT.

The chain carries TRBV5-1 and TRBJ1-2; TRBD1 is a possible D gene (5 bases). The V gene lost 2 bases and the J gene lost 3 bases, with 14 bases spanning the gap. The CDR3 extends over 15 amino acids. CDR1 is SGHRS and CDR2 is YFSETQ in the germline V gene. CDR3 in amino acids: CASSFGASRHYGYTF. The CDR3 coding sequence is TGCGCCAGCAGCTTCGGGGCAAGTAGGCACTATGGCTACACCTTC.

The V gene is TRBV11-2, the J gene TRBJ2-1; 8 positions agree with TRBD2. CDR3 length: 16 amino acids. V was pared by 1 base and J by 3 bases, with 5 bases of the junction left unmatched. Looked up from germline, CDR1 is SGHAT and CDR2 is FQNNGV. The CDR3, as DNA: TGTGCCAGCAGCTTAGCCCAACTAGCGGTCTACAATGAGCAGTTCTTC. Protein product: CASSLAQLAVYNEQFF. Based on the CDR3 plus reference TRBV11-2 and TRBJ2-1, the full variable domain is EAGVAQSPRYKIIEKRQSVAFWCNPISGHATLYWYQQILGQGPKLLIQFQNNGVVDDSQLPKDRFSAERLKGVDSTLKIQPAKLEDSAVYLCASSLAQLAVYNEQFFGPGTRLTVL.